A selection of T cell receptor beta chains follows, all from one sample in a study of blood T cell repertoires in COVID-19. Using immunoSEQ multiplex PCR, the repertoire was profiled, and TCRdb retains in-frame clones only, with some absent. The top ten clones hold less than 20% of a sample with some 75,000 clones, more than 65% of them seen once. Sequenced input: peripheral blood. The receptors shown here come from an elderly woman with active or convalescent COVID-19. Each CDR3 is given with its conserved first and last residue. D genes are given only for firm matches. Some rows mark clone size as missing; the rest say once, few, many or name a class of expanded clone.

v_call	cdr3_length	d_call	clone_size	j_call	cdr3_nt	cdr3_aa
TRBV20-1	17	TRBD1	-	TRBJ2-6	TGCAGTGCTAGTCTTGACAGGGAAGGCTCTGGGGCCAACGTCCTGACTTTC	CSASLDREGSGANVLTF
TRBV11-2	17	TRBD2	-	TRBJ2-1	TGTGCCAGCAGCTTTGAGTTAGCGGGGGCCTCCCCCGGAGAGCAGTTCTTC	CASSFELAGASPGEQFF
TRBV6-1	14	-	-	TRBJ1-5	TGTGCCAGCAGTGAAGCTCAGAGGGGGCAGCCCCAGCATTTT	CASSEAQRGQPQHF
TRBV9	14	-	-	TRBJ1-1	TGTGCCAGCAGCGCCCAACTTTTAAAGACTGAAGCTTTCTTT	CASSAQLLKTEAFF
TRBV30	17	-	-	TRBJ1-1	TGTGCCTGGAGTGTGATGAGGGCCCGGTATCAGAACACTGAAGCTTTCTTT	CAWSVMRARYQNTEAFF
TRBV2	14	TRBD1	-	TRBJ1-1	TGTGCCAGCAGTGTGTGGGGACAGGGAGCTGAAGCTTTCTTT	CASSVWGQGAEAFF
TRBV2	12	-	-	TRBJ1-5	TGTGCCAGCAGTGATACCGGTGATCTTCAGCATTTT	CASSDTGDLQHF
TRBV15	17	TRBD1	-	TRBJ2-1	TGTGCCACCAGCAGATCTACCGGGACAGGGGAGTCAGGTGAGCAGTTCTTC	CATSRSTGTGESGEQFF
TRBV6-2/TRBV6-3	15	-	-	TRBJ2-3	TGTGCCAGCAGTTTACGTTGGAGGCGCACAGATACGCAGTATTTT	CASSLRWRRTDTQYF
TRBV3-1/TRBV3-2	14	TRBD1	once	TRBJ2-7	TGTGCCAGCAGTAGGGCCGGGACAGACTACGAGCAGTACTTC	CASSRAGTDYEQYF
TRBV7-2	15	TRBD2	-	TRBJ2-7	TGTGCCAGCAGCTTAGTTTCGGCGGGGGGTTACGAGCAGTACTTC	CASSLVSAGGYEQYF
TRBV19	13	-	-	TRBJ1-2	TGTGCCAGTAGTATAGCCCGGAACTATGGCTACACCTTC	CASSIARNYGYTF
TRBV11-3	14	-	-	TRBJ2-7	TGTGCCAGCAGCCACCAAGCGCGGCCCGAAGCGCAGTACTTC	CASSHQARPEAQYF
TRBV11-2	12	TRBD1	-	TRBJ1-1	TGTGCCAGCAGCTTACAGGGGGCTGAAGCTTTCTTT	CASSLQGAEAFF
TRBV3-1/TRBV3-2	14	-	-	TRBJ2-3	TGTGCCAGCAGCCACCGGGGAAGCACAGATACGCAGTATTTT	CASSHRGSTDTQYF